These T cell receptor beta chains were read from a single sample in a study of shared clonotypes between healthy human individuals. Data came from immunoSEQ multiplex PCR; TCRdb stores just in-frame clones and leaves some out. The table shows fewer than 1.8 million clones, with approximately 98.5% occurring only once. The sequenced sample consisted of naive CD4+ T cells sorted from blood. The source of these receptors is a man aged 30 to 45 in good health. CDR3s include the opening cysteine and the closing phenylalanine or tryptophan. The order of the fields is J gene, clone size, V gene, D gene, CDR3 protein, CDR3 DNA. A D gene is named only where the DNA matches it firmly. Expanded clones are given a class, and other clones once, few, many or no size at all.

>TRBJ2-7|once|TRBV28|TRBD1
CASKAPRGGFYEQYF
TGTGCCAGTAAGGCCCCCCGAGGGGGCTTCTACGAGCAGTACTTC
>TRBJ1-1|.|TRBV5-4|.
CASSRSHANTEAFF
TGTGCCAGCAGCAGATCTCACGCGAACACTGAAGCTTTCTTT
>TRBJ1-2|.|TRBV2|.
CASSEWLYGYTF
TGTGCCAGCAGTGAGTGGCTCTATGGCTACACCTTC
>TRBJ1-5|.|TRBV19|.
CASSLHGPGGNQPQHF
TGTGCCAGTAGTCTGCATGGCCCTGGAGGCAATCAGCCCCAGCATTTT
>TRBJ2-1|.|TRBV6-1|TRBD2
CASSVLAGEGNEQFF
TGTGCCAGCAGTGTGCTAGCGGGAGAGGGGAATGAGCAGTTCTTC
>TRBJ2-5|.|TRBV10-3|TRBD1
CAISGGRGPETQYF
TGTGCCATCAGTGGCGGCAGGGGGCCTGAGACCCAGTACTTC
>TRBJ2-7|.|TRBV6-5|TRBD2
CASSYAQSGGGYEQYF
TGTGCCAGCAGTTACGCCCAGAGCGGGGGCGGCTACGAGCAGTACTTC
>TRBJ1-2|.|TRBV6-5|.
CASSYANNYGYTF
TGTGCCAGCAGTTACGCGAATAACTATGGCTACACCTTC
>TRBJ2-5|.|TRBV2|TRBD1
CASSQSRQGVNGETQYF
TGTGCCAGCAGTCAAAGTAGACAGGGGGTTAACGGAGAGACCCAGTACTTC
>TRBJ2-1|.|TRBV14|.
CASSQAGGYEQFF
TGTGCCAGCAGCCAAGCTGGCGGCTATGAGCAGTTCTTC
>TRBJ1-1|.|TRBV29-1|TRBD1
CSVPDRENTEAFF
TGCAGCGTCCCCGACAGGGAGAACACTGAAGCTTTCTTT
>TRBJ2-7|.|TRBV7-6|.
CASSITGTSPRGEQYF
TGTGCCAGCAGCATTACCGGGACGTCACCTAGAGGCGAGCAGTACTTC
>TRBJ2-7|once|TRBV10-3|TRBD1
CAIKVGQGVVEQYF
TGTGCCATCAAGGTGGGACAGGGGGTGGTCGAGCAGTACTTC
>TRBJ2-3|.|TRBV19|.
CASSIDRTLTTDTQYF
TGTGCCAGTAGTATAGATCGTACACTAACCACAGATACGCAGTATTTT
>TRBJ2-1|.|TRBV14|TRBD2
CASNPWARRGGEQFF
TGTGCCAGCAACCCGTGGGCGCGGCGCGGGGGTGAGCAGTTCTTC
>TRBJ2-1|.|TRBV7-8|.
CASTPWASSYNEQFF
TGTGCCAGCACCCCCTGGGCTTCCTCCTACAATGAGCAGTTCTTC
>TRBJ2-1|.|TRBV6-6|.
CASRSGSYNEQFF
TGTGCCAGCAGGAGTGGTTCCTACAATGAGCAGTTCTTC
>TRBJ2-2|.|TRBV30|.
CAWSPWHGNTGELFF
TGTGCCTGGAGTCCCTGGCACGGAAACACCGGGGAGCTGTTTTTT
>TRBJ1-3|.|TRBV28|TRBD1
CASSLAGQGNTIYF
TGTGCCAGCAGTTTGGCGGGACAGGGAAACACCATATATTTT
>TRBJ2-6|.|TRBV5-4|.
CASSLPGGWGSGANVLTF
TGTGCCAGCAGCTTGCCGGGCGGTTGGGGATCTGGGGCCAACGTCCTGACTTTC
>TRBJ2-2|.|TRBV7-9|.
CASSLGKGTGELFF
TGTGCCAGCAGCTTAGGCAAGGGCACCGGGGAGCTGTTTTTT
>TRBJ1-2|.|TRBV19|TRBD1
CASKRDSTGRNYGYTF
TGTGCCAGTAAACGGGACAGTACCGGTCGCAACTATGGCTACACCTTC
>TRBJ2-7|.|TRBV15|.
CATSVTGLQSYEQYF
TGTGCCACCAGCGTTACGGGACTCCAGTCCTACGAGCAGTACTTC
>TRBJ2-2|once|TRBV30|TRBD2
CAWRLAGGPGGELFF
TGTGCCTGGAGACTAGCGGGAGGGCCCGGCGGGGAGCTGTTTTTT
>TRBJ2-7|.|TRBV2|TRBD2
CASSERSGRSYEQYF
TGTGCCAGCAGTGAACGTAGCGGGAGAAGCTACGAGCAGTACTTC
>TRBJ2-3|once|TRBV10-3|.
CAITRETRTDTQYF
TGTGCCATCACCCGGGAGACCCGCACAGATACGCAGTATTTT
>TRBJ2-1|.|TRBV7-2|.
CASSWVARNNEQFF
TGTGCCAGCAGTTGGGTAGCTAGAAACAATGAGCAGTTCTTC
>TRBJ2-3|.|TRBV27|TRBD2
CASSFAGGTDTQYF
TGTGCCAGCAGTTTTGCGGGAGGGACAGATACGCAGTATTTT
>TRBJ2-1|.|TRBV5-1|TRBD2
CASSLSGLADEQFF
TGCGCCAGCAGCTTGTCGGGACTAGCGGACGAGCAGTTCTTC
>TRBJ2-5|.|TRBV11-2|.
CASSLDGGAGGRETQYF
TGTGCCAGCAGCTTAGACGGGGGCGCCGGGGGCCGGGAGACCCAGTACTTC
>TRBJ2-3|.|TRBV10-1|.
CASSEMGETDTQYF
TGCGCCAGCAGTGAGATGGGGGAAACAGATACGCAGTATTTT
>TRBJ2-5|.|TRBV5-1|.
CASSFTGSGVEETQYF
TGCGCCAGCAGCTTCACGGGTTCAGGGGTGGAAGAGACCCAGTACTTC
>TRBJ2-7|.|TRBV4-3|TRBD1
CASSHEGQAHYEQYF
TGCGCCAGCAGCCACGAGGGACAGGCCCACTACGAGCAGTACTTC
>TRBJ2-5|.|TRBV5-1|.
CASSEGHLKVYVETQYF
TGCGCCAGCAGCGAGGGACATCTAAAGGTTTATGTGGAGACCCAGTACTTC
>TRBJ2-7|once|TRBV5-1|TRBD2
CASSFGLADHYEQYF
TGCGCCAGCAGTTTCGGACTAGCGGACCACTACGAGCAGTACTTC
>TRBJ1-2|.|TRBV6-5|.
CASSYSRSSNYGYTF
TGTGCCAGCAGTTACTCCCGGTCGTCTAACTATGGCTACACCTTC
>TRBJ2-7|.|TRBV7-2|TRBD2
CASSWRTSGNYEQYF
TGTGCCAGCAGCTGGAGGACTAGCGGGAATTACGAGCAGTACTTC
>TRBJ2-5|.|TRBV7-3|TRBD1
CASSASGQGSWETQYF
TGTGCCAGCAGCGCCTCGGGACAGGGTTCTTGGGAGACCCAGTACTTC
>TRBJ2-1|.|TRBV18|.
CASSPPGGQDNEQFF
TGTGCCAGCTCACCACCAGGGGGTCAGGACAATGAGCAGTTCTTC
>TRBJ2-1|.|TRBV15|TRBD2
CATRNLTSGRNEQFF
TGTGCCACCAGGAACTTGACTAGCGGGAGAAATGAGCAGTTCTTC
>TRBJ2-7|once|TRBV4-3|.
CASSLSGQGSSYEQYF
TGCGCCAGCAGCCTAAGCGGGCAGGGGAGCTCCTACGAGCAGTACTTC
>TRBJ2-5|.|TRBV2|.
CASTFRVQETQYF
TGTGCCAGCACCTTCAGAGTCCAAGAGACCCAGTACTTC
>TRBJ2-1|.|TRBV15|.
CATSRDRVGGEQFF
TGTGCCACCAGCAGAGATCGGGTTGGGGGTGAGCAGTTCTTC
>TRBJ2-3|.|TRBV9|TRBD2
CASINPDTEREVNTDTQYF
TGTGCCAGCATCAATCCCGACACAGAGCGGGAGGTTAACACAGATACGCAGTATTTT
>TRBJ1-1|.|TRBV5-1|TRBD1
CASSTGTGGRTEAFF
TGCGCCAGCAGCACTGGGACAGGGGGGAGGACTGAAGCTTTCTTT